These 27 T cell receptor beta chains were all obtained from the same sample, sequenced in a study of T cell changes during pregnancy in multiple sclerosis (dated by TCRdb to the late 2010s). The library was built by means of the immunoSEQ multiplex PCR assay. TCRdb obtained this table from immuneACCESS and retained in-frame rearrangements with V and J assigned. These tables miss some clones; where compared with another copy, unresolved V genes account for less than half of the shortfall, and the remainder is unexplained. This sample has tens of thousands of clones in its table, and about 92% of those were observed once. The ten largest make up roughly 0.21% of the sample. Sample: CD4+ T cells from peripheral blood mononuclear cells, taken before pregnancy. The receptors shown here come from a female donor with multiple sclerosis, enrolled in a pregnancy study.

J is TRBJ1-6 and V is TRBV7-3; D is undetermined. Germline CDR1 reads SGHTA; CDR2 reads FQGTGA. V lost 2 bases and J lost 7, with 6 bases in between. The CDR3 length is 13 residues. The CDR3: CASSLGGNSPLHF. CDR3 bases: TGTGCCAGCAGCTTAGGAGGGAATTCACCCCTCCACTTT.

The chain combines TRBV19 with TRBJ1-1; TRBD1 might be the D (6 bases). The germline V gene encodes CDR1 LNHDA and CDR2 SQIVND (reference sequence). V lost 6 bases to trimming and J lost 3 bases, with 14 bases between them. There are 14 residues in the CDR3. The CDR3 region is CASRHRAVDTEAFF. CDR3 DNA sequence: TGTGCCAGTAGACACAGGGCGGTGGACACTGAAGCTTTCTTT. Complete variable domain (other parts from reference TRBV19 and TRBJ1-1): DGGITQSPKYLFRKEGQNVTLSCEQNLNHDAMYWYRQDPGQGLRLIYYSQIVNDFQKGDIAEGYSVSREKKESFPLTVTSAQKNPTAFYLCASRHRAVDTEAFFGQGTRLTVV.

V and J are TRBV5-1 and TRBJ2-5; 10 bases match TRBD2. Germline CDR1 reads SGHRS; CDR2 reads YFSETQ. This CDR3 is 14 amino acids long. V lost 4 bases to trimming and J lost 6 bases; unmatched junction nucleotides: 6. This CDR3 is CASSAASGGQTQYF. CDR3 DNA sequence: TGCGCCAGCAGCGCGGCTAGCGGGGGTCAGACCCAGTACTTC.

The gene calls are TRBV27 and TRBJ2-3; 7 nucleotides match TRBD2. Germline V CDR1 and CDR2: MNHEY, SMNVEV (reference sequence). V dropped 8 bases and J dropped 2; count of bases not matched to a gene: 7. The CDR3 totals 14 residues. CDR3 residues: CASGAGLYTDTQYF. In nucleotides, the CDR3 is TGTGCCAGCGGGGCGGGACTATACACAGATACGCAGTATTTT.

The rearrangement uses TRBV10-1 and TRBJ2-3; 10 nucleotides align to TRBD2. Germline V gene lookup returns CDR1 WNHNN and CDR2 SYGVQD (reference sequence). V trimming: 2 bases; J trimming: 3 bases; junction bases outside the gene matches: 5. The CDR3 length is 16 residues. The CDR3 DNA sequence: TGCGCCAGCAGTGAGGTTAGCGGGAGGAATACAGATACGCAGTATTTT. It translates to CASSEVSGRNTDTQYF.

The rearrangement uses TRBV7-3 and TRBJ2-7; a possible D gene is TRBD2 (6 bases). Germline V gene data show CDR1 as SGHTA and CDR2 as FQGTGA. CDR3 length: 15 amino acids. Deletions cut 1 base from V and 7 bases from J, with 17 bases between. The CDR3 DNA reads as TGTGCCAGCAGCTTAATGGGGGGACGTCTCGAGGAGCAGTACTTC. Protein product: CASSLMGGRLEEQYF.

The chain joins TRBV19 to TRBJ2-3, with a possible D match to TRBD2 (5 bases). Trimming removed 3 bases at V and 0 bases at J, with 7 bases between. The CDR3 covers 14 residues. CDR1 is LNHDA and CDR2 is SQIVND in the germline V gene (reference sequence). Here the CDR3 DNA reads TGTGCCAGTAGTATGGGGAGAAGCACAGATACGCAGTATTTT. Translating gives CASSMGRSTDTQYF.

The chain combines TRBV6-1 with TRBJ1-2; 9 bases agree with TRBD1. CDR3 size: 14 residues. Germline CDR1 MNHNS, CDR2 SASEGT. V dropped 5 bases and J dropped 5; count of bases not matched to a gene: 6. Here the CDR3 DNA reads TGTGCCAGCAGTTCACAGGGGGCAGGGTATGGCTACACCTTC. Amino acid sequence: CASSSQGAGYGYTF.

The rearrangement joins TRBV15 to TRBJ2-7; D is unclear. CDR3 length: 13 residues. Germline CDR1 LNHNV, CDR2 YYDKDF (reference sequence). Between the trimmed V and J ends, which lost 0 bases and 3 bases, there was a span of 6 bases. The DNA of the CDR3 is TGTGCCACCAGCAGAGATACACGCTACGAGCAGTACTTC. Protein product: CATSRDTRYEQYF.

This chain links TRBV2 with TRBJ2-7, with 10 bases lining up with TRBD2. J was trimmed by 6 bases and V by 6 bases; bases with no gene match: 2. The CDR3 extends over 12 amino acids. Germline loops: CDR1 SNHLY, CDR2 FYNNEI. The CDR3 bases are TGTGCCAGCAGCCTAGCGGGGGTCGAGCAGTACTTC. Residues: CASSLAGVEQYF.

This sequence joins TRBV4-2 and TRBJ1-2; D might be TRBD1 (5 bases). There are 15 residues in the CDR3. The V gene lost 0 bases and the J gene lost 4 bases, with 12 bases spanning the gap. CDR1 is LGHNA and CDR2 is YNFKEQ in the germline V gene. The CDR3 protein is CASSQDWRGTYGYTF. The CDR3, as DNA: TGTGCCAGCAGCCAAGATTGGAGGGGTACCTATGGCTACACCTTC.

The rearrangement uses TRBV5-8 and TRBJ2-7, with 7 bases lining up with TRBD1. CDR1 is SGHTS, CDR2 YDEGEE, per germline. Trimming cost V 1 base and J 7 bases; bases outside gene matches: 8. The CDR3 spans 14 residues. The CDR3 bases are TGTGCCAGCAGCTTGATAGGGGGCCCTCGGGAGCAGTACTTC. Amino acid sequence: CASSLIGGPREQYF.

This chain connects TRBV5-1 to TRBJ1-4; 7 bases are a match to TRBD1. The CDR3 extends over 14 amino acids. The V segment lost 7 bases and the J segment 5 bases; nucleotides outside the gene matches: 8. CDR1 SGHRS and CDR2 YFSETQ come from the germline V gene. The DNA for the CDR3 is TGCGCCAGCTCCCGGGACAGACTCAATGAAAAACTGTTTTTT. Its protein product is CASSRDRLNEKLFF.

The CDR3 region has the DNA TGTGCCAGCAGCTTAATAACCCGAGGGGGCGACGAGACCCAGTACTTC. Translation gives CASSLITRGGDETQYF. The chain links TRBV5-6 to TRBJ2-5; TRBD1 agrees at 7 bases. The CDR3 runs 16 residues. Trimming at V came to 2 bases and at J to 5 bases, leaving 12 bases not matched to a gene. The germline gives CDR1 SGHDT, CDR2 YYEEEE.

The chain couples TRBV5-1 to TRBJ2-3; 9 bases agree with TRBD1. Germline values: CDR1 SGHRS, CDR2 YFSETQ. CDR3 length equals 16 residues. V shed 5 bases, J shed 6 bases, and the junction held 13 bases outside the gene matches. CDR3 sequence reads: CASSLHLDRGKDTQYF. For the CDR3, the DNA is TGCGCCAGCAGTTTACATTTGGACAGGGGTAAGGATACGCAGTATTTT.

CDR3 in DNA: TGCAGCGTCGGAGGGGACAGGGGAAATGAAAAACTGTTTTTT. This gives the protein CSVGGDRGNEKLFF. The chain uses TRBV29-1 and TRBJ1-4; 10 nucleotides match TRBD1. V shed 6 bases and J 5 bases; nucleotides not matched to a gene: 6. Germline V CDR1 and CDR2: SQVTM, ANQGSEA. This CDR3 is built from 14 residues.

The V call is TRBV19, the J call TRBJ1-1; TRBD1 aligns across 7 bases. This CDR3 spans 16 amino acids. Germline V gene lookup returns CDR1 LNHDA and CDR2 SQIVND (reference sequence). Trimming at V came to 7 bases and at J to 6 bases, leaving 17 bases not matched to a gene. The chain's CDR3 is CASTSTSQGLGAEAFF. The CDR3 DNA is TGTGCCAGTACCTCGACATCACAGGGGCTCGGGGCTGAAGCTTTCTTT. The entire variable domain, with the rest obtained from reference TRBV19 and TRBJ1-1, is as follows: DGGITQSPKYLFRKEGQNVTLSCEQNLNHDAMYWYRQDPGQGLRLIYYSQIVNDFQKGDIAEGYSVSREKKESFPLTVTSAQKNPTAFYLCASTSTSQGLGAEAFFGQGTRLTVV.

This chain uses TRBV27 with TRBJ1-4; D not resolved. The germline V gene encodes CDR1 MNHEY and CDR2 SMNVEV (reference sequence). CDR3 length equals 16 residues. V was pared by 0 bases and J by 3 bases, with 11 bases between. CDR3 bases: TGTGCCAGCAGTTTATCGAAAGACTTTTCTAATGAAAAACTGTTTTTT. Translating it yields CASSLSKDFSNEKLFF.

The chain has TRBV10-1 and TRBJ2-5; D ambiguous. V lost 3 bases to trimming and J lost 4 bases, with 21 bases between them. Germline V gene sequence: CDR1 WNHNN, CDR2 SYGVQD (reference sequence). The CDR3 is made up of 17 amino acids. CDR3 residues: CASSESSPLVGGETQYF. The CDR3 DNA is TGCGCCAGCAGTGAATCCTCCCCGCTAGTAGGTGGAGAGACCCAGTACTTC.

The V and J genes are TRBV14 and TRBJ1-6, with TRBD1 matching 9 bases. Germline V gene data show CDR1 as SGHDN and CDR2 as FVKESK. After removal of 5 bases from V and 8 bases from J, the junction contained 10 bases not matched to a gene. There are 16 residues in the CDR3. The CDR3 DNA sequence: TGTGCCAGCAGCGACCGGGACAGGGCTCCGGATTCACCCCTCCACTTT. It encodes CASSDRDRAPDSPLHF. Supplemented by reference TRBV14 and TRBJ1-6, the full variable domain reads EAGVTQFPSHSVIEKGQTVTLRCDPISGHDNLYWYRRVMGKEIKFLLHFVKESKQDESGMPNNRFLAERTGGTYSTLKVQPAELEDSGVYFCASSDRDRAPDSPLHFGNGTRLTVT.

The J gene is TRBJ2-3, the V gene TRBV2; the match to TRBD2 covers 12 bases. Trimming took 2 bases from V and 2 from J; bases not matched to a gene: 5. This CDR3 is 17 amino acids long. Germline-derived CDR1 and CDR2 are SNHLY and FYNNEI. The CDR3 spells CASSEYGLAGYTDTQYF. Written as DNA, the CDR3 is TGTGCCAGCAGTGAATACGGACTAGCGGGGTACACAGATACGCAGTATTTT.

This chain links TRBV18 with TRBJ2-7, with D possibly being TRBD1 (6 bases). Germline lookup yields CDR1 KGHSH and CDR2 LQKENI. The V end was cut by 6 bases, the J end by 2 bases, with 11 bases between. The CDR3 runs to 13 residues. The CDR3 sequence: CASSQGHTYEQYF. In nucleotides, the CDR3 is TGTGCCAGCTCCCAGGGACATACCTACGAGCAGTACTTC.

This chain joins TRBV2 and TRBJ2-7; 8 bases align to TRBD1. The CDR3 spans 14 residues. The trim removed 2 bases at V and 2 bases at J, leaving 2 bases unmatched. Germline V gene data show CDR1 as SNHLY and CDR2 as FYNNEI. The CDR3: CASSESGGPYEQYF. In nucleotides, the CDR3 is TGTGCCAGCAGTGAATCAGGGGGCCCCTACGAGCAGTACTTC.

The chain is built from TRBV6-1 and TRBJ1-5; D is possibly TRBD1 (6 bases). The CDR3 is made up of 16 amino acids. V was cut by 3 bases and J by 3 bases, with 15 bases left in between. In germline, CDR1 is MNHNS, CDR2 SASEGT. CDR3 DNA: TGTGCCAGCAGTGATGGGGGCAGGGGAGCCAATCAGCCCCAGCATTTT. It yields the protein CASSDGGRGANQPQHF.

This chain uses TRBV28 with TRBJ1-1; a possible D gene is TRBD1 (6 bases). The V end lost 6 bases, the J end lost 2 bases, and 10 bases lay between the germline ends. Germline-derived CDR1 and CDR2 are MDHEN and SYDVKM. CDR3 length: 13 residues. The CDR3 DNA sequence: TGTGCCAGCAGCAGACAGGTCAACACTGAAGCTTTCTTT. It is translated as CASSRQVNTEAFF.

The CDR3 sequence: CASSSSSGQGILGQAFF. The DNA for the CDR3 is TGTGCCAGCAGCTCTTCCTCGGGACAGGGGATCTTGGGTCAAGCTTTCTTT. The rearrangement joins TRBV5-4 to TRBJ1-1; the match to TRBD1 covers 10 bases. The CDR3 is made up of 17 amino acids. CDR1 and CDR2 from the germline V gene are SGHNT and YYREEE (reference sequence). V shed 3 bases and J 9 bases; nucleotides not matched to a gene: 17.

This chain links TRBV7-9 with TRBJ1-3; D remains ambiguous. Germline V gene lookup returns CDR1 SEHNR and CDR2 FQNEAQ (reference sequence). Between the trimmed V and J ends, which lost 3 bases and 0 bases, there was a span of 12 bases. The CDR3 has 16 amino acids. Here the CDR3 reads CASSFPTESSGNTIYF. The CDR3, as DNA: TGTGCCAGCAGCTTTCCTACAGAGTCCTCTGGAAACACCATATATTTT.